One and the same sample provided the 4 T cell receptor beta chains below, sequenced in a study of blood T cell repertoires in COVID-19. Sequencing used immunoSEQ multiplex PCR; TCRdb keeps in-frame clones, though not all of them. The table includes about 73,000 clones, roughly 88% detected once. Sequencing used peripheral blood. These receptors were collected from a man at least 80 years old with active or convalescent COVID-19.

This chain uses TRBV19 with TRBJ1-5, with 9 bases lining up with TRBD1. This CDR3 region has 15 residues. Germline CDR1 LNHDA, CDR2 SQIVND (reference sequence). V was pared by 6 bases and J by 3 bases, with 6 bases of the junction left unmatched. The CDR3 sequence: CASRWDRVPNQPQHF. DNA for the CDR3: TGTGCCAGTAGATGGGACAGGGTTCCCAATCAGCCCCAGCATTTT.

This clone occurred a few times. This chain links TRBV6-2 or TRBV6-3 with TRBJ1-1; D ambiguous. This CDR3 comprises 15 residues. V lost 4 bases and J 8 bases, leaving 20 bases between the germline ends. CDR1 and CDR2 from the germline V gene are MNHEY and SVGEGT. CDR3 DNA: TGTGCCAGCAGTTTCAGATCTACGGGTCTTCTGGAAGCTTTCTTT. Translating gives CASSFRSTGLLEAFF.

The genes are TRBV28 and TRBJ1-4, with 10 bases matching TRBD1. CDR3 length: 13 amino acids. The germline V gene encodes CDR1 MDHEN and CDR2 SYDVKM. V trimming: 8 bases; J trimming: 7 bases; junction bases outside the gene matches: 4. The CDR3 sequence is CASPGQGIEKLFF. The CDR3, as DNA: TGTGCCAGCCCGGGACAGGGGATTGAAAAACTGTTTTTT.

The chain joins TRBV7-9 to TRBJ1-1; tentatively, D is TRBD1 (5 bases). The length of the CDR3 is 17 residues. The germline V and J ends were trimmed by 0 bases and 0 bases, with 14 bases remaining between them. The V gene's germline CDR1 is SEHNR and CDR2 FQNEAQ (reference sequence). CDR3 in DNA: TGTGCCAGCAGCTTAGCGCAGTGGAGGGGCATGAACACTGAAGCTTTCTTT. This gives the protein CASSLAQWRGMNTEAFF.